The 21 T cell receptor beta chains below all came from one sample that was sequenced in a study of CD8 T cells in Susac syndrome. Random-hexamer reverse transcription was applied to about 0.5 to 1 ug RNA. TCRdb reprocessed the immunoSEQ multiplex PCR reads via MiXCR and lists one record per CDR3 protein. The table has roughly 89,000 distinct CDR3 sequences, 96% seen once; the top ten hold approximately 0.39%. Sequencing was carried out using CD8+ T cells from PBMCs. These receptors all stem from a human donor with Susac syndrome.

The genes are TRBV7-9 and TRBJ2-5; 10 bases agree with TRBD1. Looked up from germline, CDR1 is SEHNR and CDR2 is FQNEAQ (reference sequence). Germline trimming cut 3 bases from V and 14 bases from J; bases unmatched to any gene: 3. CDR3 length equals 11 residues. CDR3 loop: CASSLGTGDYF. As DNA, the CDR3 is TGTGCCAGCAGCTTGGGGACAGGGGATTACTTC.

The chain couples TRBV4-3 to TRBJ1-6, with a tentative D call TRBD1 (5 bases). Trimming cost V 1 base and J 7 bases, with 5 bases left between them. The CDR3 is 13 residues long. Germline loops: CDR1 LGHNA, CDR2 YSLEER. The CDR3 nucleotides are TGCGCCAGCAGCCAAGGACAGAATTCACCCCTCCACTTT. Translation gives CASSQGQNSPLHF.

This sequence joins TRBV30 and TRBJ2-1, with D maybe TRBD2 (6 bases). The germline V gene encodes CDR1 GTSNPN and CDR2 SVGIG (reference sequence). V was shortened by 0 bases and J by 10 bases, with 25 bases between the two germline ends. The CDR3 consists of 17 residues. The CDR3 loop is CAWSVRRVAATFGEQFF. Here the CDR3 DNA reads TGTGCCTGGAGTGTACGGAGGGTAGCGGCTACCTTCGGGGAGCAGTTCTTC.

The chain combines TRBV7-9 with TRBJ2-1; D remains unclear. CDR3 size: 11 residues. CDR1 and CDR2 (germline): SEHNR, FQNEAQ (reference sequence). V was pared by 10 bases and J by 5 bases, with 9 bases between. The CDR3 DNA reads TGTGCCACGTCTCGGAACAATGAGCAGTTCTTC. Translation: CATSRNNEQFF.

This chain uses TRBV13 with TRBJ2-1; no clear D gene. The CDR3 extends over 12 amino acids. Deletions cut 2 bases from V and 8 bases from J, with 7 bases between. In germline, CDR1 is PRHDT, CDR2 FYEKMQ (reference sequence). The CDR3 nucleotides are TGTGCCAGCAGCTTATATAGGGATGAGCAGTTCTTC. The encoded protein is CASSLYRDEQFF.

The rearrangement links TRBV2 to TRBJ2-1; 9 nucleotides match TRBD1. V lost 7 bases, J lost 8 bases, and 6 bases stayed unmatched. CDR3 size: 13 residues. Germline V gene sequence: CDR1 SNHLY, CDR2 FYNNEI. The CDR3 DNA follows: TGTGCCAGCACCGGACAGGGGATCGATGAGCAGTTCTTC. Translated: CASTGQGIDEQFF. Together with reference TRBV2 and TRBJ2-1, the CDR3 gives the full variable domain: EPEVTQTPSHQVTQMGQEVILRCVPISNHLYFYWYRQILGQKVEFLVSFYNNEISEKSEIFDDQFSVERPDGSNFTLKIRSTKLEDSAMYFCASTGQGIDEQFFGPGTRLTVL.

The gene calls are TRBV12-3 or TRBV12-4 and TRBJ1-2; no reliable D call. The CDR3 spans 11 residues. V was cut by 7 bases and J by 7 bases, with 10 bases left in between. CDR3 sequence (DNA): TGTGCCAGCACTGAGTCGGGTGGCTACACCTTC. The encoded protein is CASTESGGYTF.

The V call is TRBV5-4, the J call TRBJ2-2; no definite D call. Between the trimmed V and J ends, which lost 4 bases and 6 bases, there was a span of 10 bases. The CDR3 sequence is 13 residues long. CDR1 is SGHNT, CDR2 YYREEE, per germline (reference sequence). The CDR3: CASSRGRPGELFF. CDR3 coding DNA: TGTGCCAGCAGCCGAGGCAGGCCCGGGGAGCTGTTTTTT.

This clonotype was counted only a few times. The rearrangement uses TRBV28 and TRBJ2-5; D is undetermined. Germline CDR1 and CDR2: MDHEN and SYDVKM. Deletions cut 3 bases from V and 2 bases from J, with 7 bases between. This CDR3 contains 13 residues. For the CDR3, the DNA is TGTGCCAGCAGTTTCGCAGGTCAAGAGACCCAGTACTTC. It is translated as CASSFAGQETQYF.

Written as DNA, the CDR3 is TGTGCCAGCAGCGTAGTCCCTAGTTCAGATACGCAGTATTTT. Its protein is CASSVVPSSDTQYF. This chain uses TRBV9 with TRBJ2-3, with D hard to call. The CDR3 loop spans 14 amino acids. CDR1 and CDR2 (germline): SGDLS, YYNGEE. With 0 bases removed from V and 4 bases from J, the gap between germline ends came to 9 bases. Drawing the rest from reference TRBV9 and TRBJ2-3, the complete variable domain is DSGVTQTPKHLITATGQRVTLRCSPRSGDLSVYWYQQSLDQGLQFLIQYYNGEERAKGNILERFSAQQFPDLHSELNLSSLELGDSALYFCASSVVPSSDTQYFGPGTRLTVL.

The chain uses TRBV9 and TRBJ1-1, with D perhaps matching TRBD1 (6 bases). This CDR3 has 14 amino acids. Germline V CDR1 and CDR2: SGDLS, YYNGEE. Trimming shortened V by 7 bases and J by 1 base, and 14 bases separated the two germline ends. This CDR3 is CASGMGGGNTEAFF. The CDR3 nucleotides are TGTGCCAGCGGTATGGGAGGGGGGAACACTGAAGCTTTCTTT. The whole variable domain, filled in from reference TRBV9 and TRBJ1-1, reads DSGVTQTPKHLITATGQRVTLRCSPRSGDLSVYWYQQSLDQGLQFLIQYYNGEERAKGNILERFSAQQFPDLHSELNLSSLELGDSALYFCASGMGGGNTEAFFGQGTRLTVV.

The V and J genes are TRBV2 and TRBJ2-3; weak D call: TRBD2 (6 bases). CDR1 and CDR2 from the germline V gene are SNHLY and FYNNEI. With 10 bases removed from V and 0 bases from J, the gap between germline ends came to 14 bases. CDR3 length: 14 residues. The CDR3 bases are TGTGCCACCCCAGGGACTCCTAGCACAGATACGCAGTATTTT. Translation: CATPGTPSTDTQYF.

The V call is TRBV12-3 or TRBV12-4, the J call TRBJ2-3; perhaps TRBD2 as D (6 bases). CDR3 length equals 12 residues. Between the trimmed V and J ends, which lost 7 bases and 3 bases, there was a span of 8 bases. In DNA form, the CDR3 reads TGTGCCAGCAAGGCGGGGACAGATACGCAGTATTTT. It yields the protein CASKAGTDTQYF.

CDR3 amino acids: CAISEAHKGLEQYF. CDR3 in DNA: TGTGCCATCAGTGAAGCCCACAAGGGCCTCGAGCAGTACTTC. The chain combines TRBV10-3 with TRBJ2-7; unclear D gene. This CDR3 has 14 amino acids. V dropped 3 bases and J dropped 6 bases, with 15 bases sitting between them. The germline V gene has CDR1 ENHRY and CDR2 SYGVKD.

This CDR3 reads CASSYTLPGTGVEAYEQYV. CDR3 coding DNA: TGTGCCAGCAGTTATACGTTGCCCGGGACAGGGGTGGAGGCTTACGAGCAGTACGTC. The chain has TRBV6-5 and TRBJ2-7; the match to TRBD1 covers 10 bases. The CDR3 runs to 19 residues. CDR1 and CDR2 from the germline V gene are MNHEY and SVGAGI. V trimming: 3 bases; J trimming: 4 bases; junction bases outside the gene matches: 18.

The chain uses TRBV6-1 and TRBJ1-5; D remains ambiguous. The germline CDR1 and CDR2 sequences are MNHNS and SASEGT. Trimming removed 7 bases at V and 0 bases at J, with 13 bases between. The CDR3 is 15 residues long. The CDR3 bases are TGTGCCAGCAAGCGGGATGGAAATAGCAATCAGCCCCAGCATTTT. Its translation: CASKRDGNSNQPQHF.

CDR3 loop: CATSRDRGRAGTQYF. The DNA for the CDR3 is TGTGCCACCAGCCGCGACAGGGGGCGGGCTGGTACGCAGTATTTT. The rearrangement joins TRBV15 to TRBJ2-3; TRBD1 matches 10 bases. V lost 5 bases, J lost 8 bases, and 10 bases stayed unmatched. Germline CDR1 LNHNV, CDR2 YYDKDF (reference sequence). This CDR3 is 15 amino acids long. Combining the CDR3 with reference TRBV15 and TRBJ2-3 gives the whole variable domain DAMVIQNPRYQVTQFGKPVTLSCSQTLNHNVMYWYQQKSSQAPKLLFHYYDKDFNNEADTPDNFQSRRPNTSFCFLDIRSPGLGDTAMYLCATSRDRGRAGTQYFGPGTRLTVL.

This chain connects TRBV20-1 to TRBJ2-1; D gene ambiguous. The CDR3 spans 11 residues. The V gene's germline CDR1 is DFQATT and CDR2 SNEGSKA (reference sequence). Deletions cut 4 bases from V and 5 bases from J, with 6 bases between. CDR3 DNA: TGCAGTGCTATGCTCGACAATGAGCAGTTCTTC. It translates to CSAMLDNEQFF.

The genes are TRBV11-2 and TRBJ2-5; D unclear. Trimming stripped 1 base from V and 2 bases from J, with 8 bases between. CDR3 length: 14 residues. Germline V CDR1 and CDR2: SGHAT, FQNNGV. As DNA, the CDR3 is TGTGCCAGCAGCTTAGGATCGACTCAAGAGACCCAGTACTTC. Amino acids: CASSLGSTQETQYF.

The V gene is TRBV10-3, the J gene TRBJ1-2; tentatively, D is TRBD1 (6 bases). Germline CDR1 reads ENHRY; CDR2 reads SYGVKD. V was cut by 6 bases and J by 2 bases, with 7 bases left in between. The CDR3 spans 12 residues. For the CDR3, the DNA is TGTGCCATCAGAACAGGGAACTATGGCTACACCTTC. This translates into CAIRTGNYGYTF.

V and J are TRBV2 and TRBJ2-3, with 9 bases that match TRBD2. CDR3 length: 17 residues. Trimming cost V 4 bases and J 1 base; bases outside gene matches: 9. Germline V CDR1 and CDR2: SNHLY, FYNNEI. The CDR3 nucleotides read TGTGCCAGCAGTGTCCACGGGACTAGCAAACGCACAGATACGCAGTATTTT. This gives the protein CASSVHGTSKRTDTQYF.